These T cell receptor beta chains were read from a single sample in a study of control samples from healthy donors and cancer patients. The table came from immunoSEQ multiplex PCR; TCRdb's copy has only in-frame clones and leaves some out. Seen here are some 150,000 clones, 75% to 95% observed once, and the top ten hold approximately 3%. The sample was blood. The receptors were gathered from a man aged 25-45 years in good health. Both conserved end residues are part of each CDR3. Fields, in order: V gene, D gene, J gene, clone size, CDR3 protein, CDR3 DNA. A D gene is named only where the DNA matches it firmly. Clone size is not always given. Where it is, it says once, few, many or a class for expanded clones.

v_gene: TRBV19
d_gene: TRBD1
j_gene: TRBJ2-7
abundance: NA
CDR3aa: CASSIAWDSIYEQYF
CDR3nt: TGTGCCAGTAGTATAGCTTGGGACAGTATTTACGAGCAGTACTTC

v_gene: TRBV28
d_gene: NA
j_gene: TRBJ2-7
abundance: NA
CDR3aa: CASSFQGGSYEQYF
CDR3nt: TGTGCCAGCAGTTTCCAGGGAGGTAGCTACGAGCAGTACTTC

v_gene: TRBV7-9
d_gene: TRBD2
j_gene: TRBJ2-1
abundance: once
CDR3aa: CASSLGGGAVYNEQFF
CDR3nt: TGTGCCAGCAGCTTAGGCGGGGGGGCTGTCTACAATGAGCAGTTCTTC

v_gene: TRBV6-5
d_gene: NA
j_gene: TRBJ1-4
abundance: NA
CDR3aa: CASVRALNEKLFF
CDR3nt: TGTGCCAGCGTCAGGGCTCTCAATGAAAAACTGTTTTTT

v_gene: TRBV6-1
d_gene: NA
j_gene: TRBJ1-5
abundance: NA
CDR3aa: CASSEQGSAQHF
CDR3nt: TGTGCCAGCAGTGAACAAGGGTCTGCCCAGCATTTT

v_gene: TRBV7-3
d_gene: NA
j_gene: TRBJ2-5
abundance: NA
CDR3aa: CASSPGPQETQYF
CDR3nt: TGTGCCAGCAGCCCGGGACCCCAAGAGACCCAGTACTTC

v_gene: TRBV5-1
d_gene: NA
j_gene: TRBJ2-7
abundance: NA
CDR3aa: CASKTTGTQYEQYF
CDR3nt: TGCGCCAGCAAAACCACCGGGACGCAGTACGAGCAGTACTTC

v_gene: TRBV2
d_gene: TRBD2
j_gene: TRBJ2-1
abundance: few
CDR3aa: CASNGGGSSSYNEQFF
CDR3nt: TGTGCCAGCAATGGGGGGGGGTCTAGCTCCTACAATGAGCAGTTCTTC

v_gene: TRBV5-4
d_gene: TRBD1
j_gene: TRBJ1-2
abundance: NA
CDR3aa: CASSSPTGGSYGYTF
CDR3nt: TGTGCCAGCAGCTCACCGACAGGGGGCAGCTATGGCTACACCTTC

v_gene: TRBV4-2
d_gene: NA
j_gene: TRBJ1-5
abundance: NA
CDR3aa: CASSQVARGENQPQHF
CDR3nt: TGTGCCAGCAGTCAAGTTGCACGGGGGGAGAATCAGCCCCAGCATTTT

v_gene: TRBV6-1
d_gene: NA
j_gene: TRBJ1-2
abundance: NA
CDR3aa: CASSESGRNLYGYTF
CDR3nt: TGTGCCAGCAGTGAATCGGGACGAAACCTCTATGGCTACACCTTC

v_gene: TRBV6-6
d_gene: TRBD1
j_gene: TRBJ1-2
abundance: NA
CDR3aa: CATIGQDLRYGYTF
CDR3nt: TGTGCCACAATAGGACAGGACCTACGCTATGGCTACACCTTC

v_gene: TRBV6-6
d_gene: NA
j_gene: TRBJ1-3
abundance: NA
CDR3aa: CASSSSGGSGNTIYF
CDR3nt: TGTGCCAGCAGTTCCTCGGGGGGCAGTGGAAACACCATATATTTT

v_gene: TRBV9
d_gene: TRBD2
j_gene: TRBJ2-1
abundance: NA
CDR3aa: CASSVGGRDEQFF
CDR3nt: TGTGCCAGCAGCGTAGGTGGGAGGGATGAGCAGTTCTTC

v_gene: TRBV24-1
d_gene: NA
j_gene: TRBJ2-7
abundance: NA
CDR3aa: CATSDPFRDEQYF
CDR3nt: TGTGCCACCAGTGATCCGTTTCGGGACGAGCAGTACTTC

v_gene: TRBV10-1
d_gene: NA
j_gene: TRBJ1-3
abundance: NA
CDR3aa: CASSFQGSGNTIYF
CDR3nt: TGCGCCAGCAGCTTCCAGGGCTCTGGAAACACCATATATTTT

v_gene: TRBV28
d_gene: NA
j_gene: TRBJ1-2
abundance: NA
CDR3aa: CASRLGEGQYYGYTF
CDR3nt: TGTGCCAGCAGGTTGGGGGAGGGACAATACTATGGCTACACCTTC

v_gene: TRBV19
d_gene: NA
j_gene: TRBJ1-1
abundance: NA
CDR3aa: CASSPSIKNTEAFF
CDR3nt: TGTGCCAGTAGTCCCAGCATTAAGAACACTGAAGCTTTCTTT

v_gene: TRBV5-4
d_gene: NA
j_gene: TRBJ1-6
abundance: NA
CDR3aa: CASSASNNSPLHF
CDR3nt: TGTGCCAGCAGTGCTAGTAATAATTCACCCCTCCACTTT

v_gene: TRBV7-9
d_gene: NA
j_gene: TRBJ2-1
abundance: NA
CDR3aa: CASSPSAPTGQFF
CDR3nt: TGTGCCAGCAGCCCCTCGGCCCCCACGGGGCAGTTCTTC

v_gene: TRBV23-1
d_gene: NA
j_gene: TRBJ1-2
abundance: NA
CDR3aa: CASSQCVISVWYGYTF
CDR3nt: TGCGCCAGCAGTCAGTGTGTTATTTCGGTTTGGTATGGCTACACCTTC

v_gene: TRBV28
d_gene: NA
j_gene: TRBJ2-3
abundance: NA
CDR3aa: CASSPRGGTDTQYF
CDR3nt: TGTGCCAGCAGTCCCCGAGGGGGCACAGATACGCAGTATTTT

v_gene: TRBV9
d_gene: NA
j_gene: TRBJ1-4
abundance: NA
CDR3aa: CASSVRDGDEKLFF
CDR3nt: TGTGCCAGCAGCGTACGCGATGGGGATGAAAAACTGTTTTTT

v_gene: TRBV19
d_gene: NA
j_gene: TRBJ2-1
abundance: NA
CDR3aa: CASSTLGVNEQFF
CDR3nt: TGTGCCAGTAGCACTCTAGGGGTGAATGAGCAGTTCTTC

v_gene: TRBV2
d_gene: NA
j_gene: TRBJ2-7
abundance: NA
CDR3aa: CASSEEWGHEQYF
CDR3nt: TGTGCCAGCAGTGAGGAATGGGGCCACGAGCAGTACTTC

v_gene: TRBV5-1
d_gene: TRBD1
j_gene: TRBJ2-1
abundance: NA
CDR3aa: CASSYPGQGAVGSYNEQFF
CDR3nt: TGCGCCAGCAGCTACCCGGGACAGGGGGCGGTGGGCTCCTACAATGAGCAGTTCTTC

v_gene: TRBV14
d_gene: TRBD1
j_gene: TRBJ1-5
abundance: once
CDR3aa: CASSQGAGGHQPQHF
CDR3nt: TGTGCCAGCAGCCAAGGGGCAGGGGGCCATCAGCCCCAGCATTTT

v_gene: TRBV5-5
d_gene: TRBD2
j_gene: TRBJ2-7
abundance: NA
CDR3aa: CASSHGTSGGLEYF
CDR3nt: TGTGCCAGCAGCCACGGGACTAGCGGGGGCCTCGAGTACTTC

v_gene: TRBV19
d_gene: NA
j_gene: TRBJ1-2
abundance: NA
CDR3aa: CASSSTGALYGYTF
CDR3nt: TGTGCCAGTAGTTCCACCGGGGCCCTTTATGGCTACACCTTC

v_gene: TRBV7-7
d_gene: TRBD1
j_gene: TRBJ2-2
abundance: NA
CDR3aa: CASSGDSYTGELFF
CDR3nt: TGTGCCAGCAGCGGGGACAGCTACACCGGGGAGCTGTTTTTT

v_gene: TRBV5-4
d_gene: TRBD1
j_gene: TRBJ2-7
abundance: NA
CDR3aa: CASSLGQGAHEQYF
CDR3nt: TGTGCCAGCAGCTTGGGACAGGGGGCGCACGAGCAGTACTTC

v_gene: TRBV9
d_gene: NA
j_gene: TRBJ1-6
abundance: NA
CDR3aa: CASSVALQDNSPLHF
CDR3nt: TGTGCCAGCAGCGTAGCTCTTCAAGATAATTCACCCCTCCACTTT

v_gene: TRBV11-1
d_gene: NA
j_gene: TRBJ2-7
abundance: NA
CDR3aa: CASSLELALGEQYF
CDR3nt: TGTGCCAGCAGCTTAGAACTAGCCTTGGGGGAGCAGTACTTC

v_gene: TRBV24-1
d_gene: TRBD1
j_gene: TRBJ1-5
abundance: NA
CDR3aa: CATSDPGTGNQPQHF
CDR3nt: TGTGCCACCAGTGATCCTGGGACAGGGAATCAGCCCCAGCATTTT

v_gene: TRBV6-5
d_gene: NA
j_gene: TRBJ1-6
abundance: NA
CDR3aa: CASSSRAYNSPLHF
CDR3nt: TGTGCCAGCAGTTCCAGGGCCTATAATTCACCCCTCCACTTT

v_gene: TRBV10-1
d_gene: NA
j_gene: TRBJ2-3
abundance: NA
CDR3aa: CASSEVLASDTQYF
CDR3nt: TGCGCCAGCAGTGAGGTCCTAGCCTCAGATACGCAGTATTTT

v_gene: TRBV11-2
d_gene: NA
j_gene: TRBJ1-1
abundance: NA
CDR3aa: CASSVLGRKKSEAFF
CDR3nt: TGTGCCAGCAGCGTCTTGGGACGGAAAAAGTCTGAAGCTTTCTTT

v_gene: TRBV5-4
d_gene: TRBD1
j_gene: TRBJ1-6
abundance: NA
CDR3aa: CASSNARSPGGSYNSPLHF
CDR3nt: TGTGCCAGCAGCAACGCACGATCTCCAGGGGGTTCCTATAATTCACCCCTCCACTTT

v_gene: TRBV12-3/TRBV12-4
d_gene: NA
j_gene: TRBJ1-1
abundance: NA
CDR3aa: CASSLEGTEAFF
CDR3nt: TGTGCCAGCAGTTTAGAGGGAACTGAAGCTTTCTTT

v_gene: TRBV7-2
d_gene: NA
j_gene: TRBJ2-7
abundance: NA
CDR3aa: CASSPVGGPYEQYF
CDR3nt: TGTGCCAGCAGCCCAGTCGGGGGCCCCTACGAGCAGTACTTC

v_gene: TRBV7-3
d_gene: NA
j_gene: TRBJ1-3
abundance: NA
CDR3aa: CASSSSTGTGNTIYF
CDR3nt: TGTGCCAGCAGCTCGTCCACCGGGACTGGAAACACCATATATTTT

v_gene: TRBV7-9
d_gene: NA
j_gene: TRBJ2-5
abundance: NA
CDR3aa: CASSSEAELQETQYF
CDR3nt: TGTGCCAGCAGCTCCGAAGCGGAACTACAAGAGACCCAGTACTTC

v_gene: TRBV25-1
d_gene: NA
j_gene: TRBJ2-2
abundance: NA
CDR3aa: CASGGRQTNTGELFF
CDR3nt: TGTGCCAGCGGCGGAAGACAAACGAACACCGGGGAGCTGTTTTTT

v_gene: TRBV9
d_gene: NA
j_gene: TRBJ2-5
abundance: NA
CDR3aa: CASSVGRLDETQYF
CDR3nt: TGTGCCAGCAGCGTAGGCCGACTAGACGAGACCCAGTACTTC

v_gene: TRBV9
d_gene: TRBD1
j_gene: TRBJ2-6
abundance: NA
CDR3aa: CASSAGTASGANVLTF
CDR3nt: TGTGCCAGCAGCGCTGGGACAGCCTCTGGGGCCAACGTCCTGACTTTC

v_gene: TRBV7-9
d_gene: NA
j_gene: TRBJ2-3
abundance: NA
CDR3aa: CAGRVTDTQYF
CDR3nt: TGTGCCGGGCGGGTCACAGATACGCAGTATTTT

v_gene: TRBV11-2
d_gene: NA
j_gene: TRBJ1-2
abundance: NA
CDR3aa: CASSRDRTNYGYTF
CDR3nt: TGTGCCAGCAGCCGCGACAGGACTAACTATGGCTACACCTTC

v_gene: TRBV28
d_gene: NA
j_gene: TRBJ1-1
abundance: NA
CDR3aa: CASSPRVVKAFF
CDR3nt: TGTGCCAGCAGTCCCAGGGTGGTGAAAGCTTTCTTT

v_gene: TRBV29-1
d_gene: TRBD1
j_gene: TRBJ1-2
abundance: once
CDR3aa: CSATGTGYGYTF
CDR3nt: TGCAGCGCTACTGGGACAGGGTATGGCTACACCTTC

v_gene: TRBV25-1
d_gene: NA
j_gene: TRBJ1-4
abundance: NA
CDR3aa: CASSERRINEKLFF
CDR3nt: TGTGCCAGCAGTGAGAGGAGGATTAATGAAAAACTGTTTTTT

v_gene: TRBV5-1
d_gene: TRBD1
j_gene: TRBJ1-1
abundance: NA
CDR3aa: CASSLVAGGTTEAFF
CDR3nt: TGCGCCAGCAGCTTGGTGGCAGGGGGCACCACTGAAGCTTTCTTT

v_gene: TRBV28
d_gene: NA
j_gene: TRBJ1-1
abundance: NA
CDR3aa: CAPGVSFMDTEAFF
CDR3nt: TGTGCCCCGGGGGTAAGTTTTATGGACACTGAAGCTTTCTTT

v_gene: TRBV28
d_gene: NA
j_gene: TRBJ1-2
abundance: NA
CDR3aa: CASSLPGFGYTF
CDR3nt: TGTGCCAGCAGTTTACCAGGCTTTGGCTACACCTTC